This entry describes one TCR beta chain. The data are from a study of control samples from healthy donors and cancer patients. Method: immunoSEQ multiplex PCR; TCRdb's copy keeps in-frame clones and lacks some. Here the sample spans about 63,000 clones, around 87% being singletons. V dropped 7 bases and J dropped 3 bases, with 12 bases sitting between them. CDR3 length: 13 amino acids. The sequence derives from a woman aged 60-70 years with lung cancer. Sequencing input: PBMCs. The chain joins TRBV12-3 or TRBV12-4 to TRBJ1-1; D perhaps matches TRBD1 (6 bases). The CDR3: CASTIDRYTEAFF. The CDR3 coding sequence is TGTGCCAGCACCATAGACAGGTACACTGAAGCTTTCTTT.